One and the same sample provided the 17 T cell receptor beta chains below, sequenced in a study of shared clonotypes between healthy human individuals. Only in-frame clones appear in the TCRdb table, and some are missing; sequencing was by immunoSEQ multiplex PCR. The data show 2 million to 3 million clones, over 85% seen once. Input material: naive CD4+ T cells from PBMCs. Indicated subset: CD45RA+ positively selected. Receptors originate from a man aged 18 to 30 in good health. Some clones in this sample may be carry-over from other donors' samples.

As concerns this clone: The sample holds other DNA sequences that translate to the same CDR3. The V call is TRBV5-1, the J call TRBJ2-3; 9 bases align to TRBD2. J gave up 5 bases and V 2 bases, and 6 bases lay outside the gene matches. The CDR3 covers 15 residues. Germline values: CDR1 SGHRS, CDR2 YFSETQ. The CDR3 loop reads CASSFGGRAGDTQYF. The CDR3, as DNA: TGCGCCAGCAGCTTCGGCGGGAGGGCCGGAGATACGCAGTATTTT.

V and J are TRBV11-2 and TRBJ2-5; 11 bases agree with TRBD1. J gave up 5 bases and V 5 bases, and 7 bases lay outside the gene matches. The CDR3 contains 15 residues. CDR1 SGHAT and CDR2 FQNNGV come from the germline V gene. The CDR3 here is CASSTRTGGMETQYF. The CDR3 bases are TGTGCCAGCAGCACCAGGACAGGGGGCATGGAGACCCAGTACTTC.

The chain carries TRBV5-6 and TRBJ2-3, with TRBD2 matching over 7 bases. J gave up 4 bases and V 6 bases, and 5 bases lay outside the gene matches. CDR1 is SGHDT, CDR2 YYEEEE, per germline. The CDR3 contains 13 residues. CDR3 DNA: TGTGCCAGCACCACGGCGGGGGCAGATACGCAGTATTTT. This sequence encodes CASTTAGADTQYF.

The V call is TRBV9, the J call TRBJ2-7; possible D gene TRBD1, 5 bases. From germline, CDR1 is SGDLS and CDR2 YYNGEE. V lost 1 base and J 4 bases, leaving 9 bases between the germline ends. The CDR3 has 13 residues. CDR3 DNA sequence: TGTGCCAGCAGCGTAACGACAGAATACGAGCAGTACTTC. This gives the protein CASSVTTEYEQYF.

This chain joins TRBV25-1 and TRBJ2-7; 10 nucleotides line up with TRBD2. The CDR3 spans 15 residues. Per the germline V gene, CDR1 is MGHDK and CDR2 is SYGVNS. Trimming removed 4 bases from V and 3 bases from J; junction bases left unmatched: 6. The CDR3 is CASSVSGRANYEQYF. DNA for the CDR3: TGTGCCAGCAGTGTGAGCGGGAGGGCCAACTACGAGCAGTACTTC.

The chain couples TRBV7-9 to TRBJ2-3, with 8 bases identical to TRBD1. From germline, CDR1 is SEHNR and CDR2 FQNEAQ (reference sequence). The length of the CDR3 is 15 residues. Unmatched junction bases numbered 10, after V lost 4 bases and J lost 7 bases. The CDR3 coding sequence is TGTGCCAGCAGCTATGGACAGGGCGTAGGGAATACGCAGTATTTT. It encodes CASSYGQGVGNTQYF.

The chain uses TRBV5-1 and TRBJ2-1, with TRBD1 identical over 7 bases. Germline assignment: CDR1 SGHRS and CDR2 YFSETQ. This CDR3 contains 15 residues. The V and J ends lost 4 bases and 7 bases, in that order; junction bases with no gene match: 11. The DNA of the CDR3 is TGCGCCAGCAGCGAACCCCGGGACAGCGGTAATGAGCAGTTCTTC. This translates into CASSEPRDSGNEQFF.

The chain uses TRBV4-2 and TRBJ2-3, with D hard to call. The CDR3 contains 12 residues. Trimming removed 4 bases at V and 2 bases at J, with 4 bases between. Germline V gene data show CDR1 as LGHNA and CDR2 as YNFKEQ. The CDR3 spells CASSLTTDTQYF. CDR3 nucleotides: TGTGCCAGCAGCCTTACCACAGATACGCAGTATTTT.

V usage is TRBV28 and J usage is TRBJ1-1; D is ambiguous. From germline, CDR1 is MDHEN and CDR2 SYDVKM. V was shortened by 8 bases and J by 8 bases, with 12 bases between the two germline ends. This CDR3 has 11 residues. The CDR3 loop reads CASRIKREAFF. For the CDR3, the DNA is TGTGCCAGCCGCATTAAAAGAGAAGCTTTCTTT.

The V and J genes are TRBV5-8 and TRBJ2-7, with D tentatively TRBD2 (6 bases). From germline, CDR1 is SGHTS and CDR2 YDEGEE. V was clipped by 4 bases and J by 0 bases, with 14 bases between them. The CDR3 has 15 amino acids. CDR3 in amino acids: CASSTPGLLSYEQYF. CDR3 DNA sequence: TGTGCCAGCAGCACTCCGGGACTCCTCTCCTACGAGCAGTACTTC.

The V call is TRBV19, the J call TRBJ2-5; D unclear. The CDR3 length is 13 residues. V lost 0 bases, J lost 3 bases, and 5 bases lay in between. Germline V gene data show CDR1 as LNHDA and CDR2 as SQIVND (reference sequence). CDR3 protein: CASSIDIEETQYF. CDR3 nucleotide sequence: TGTGCCAGTAGTATAGACATAGAAGAGACCCAGTACTTC.

The chain carries TRBV28 and TRBJ1-2; 9 bases fit TRBD1. Germline CDR1 and CDR2: MDHEN and SYDVKM. J was trimmed by 4 bases and V by 4 bases; bases with no gene match: 10. This CDR3 region has 16 residues. The CDR3 DNA is TGTGCCAGCAGTTCGAACTTACAGGGGGCCCTCTATGGCTACACCTTC. The encoded protein is CASSSNLQGALYGYTF.

V usage is TRBV27 and J usage is TRBJ1-2, with unresolved D. The CDR3 contains 13 residues. Germline V CDR1 and CDR2: MNHEY, SMNVEV (reference sequence). V was shortened by 5 bases and J by 8 bases, with 15 bases between the two germline ends. CDR3 loop: CASSPRAGEGYTF. CDR3 bases: TGTGCCAGCAGTCCCCGGGCCGGGGAAGGCTACACCTTC.

This chain links TRBV30 with TRBJ2-5; the match to TRBD1 covers 10 bases. V dropped 1 base and J dropped 3; count of bases not matched to a gene: 2. The germline V gene has CDR1 GTSNPN and CDR2 SVGIG (reference sequence). The CDR3 has 14 residues. The CDR3 protein is CAWSGGQGEETQYF. As DNA, the CDR3 is TGTGCCTGGAGTGGAGGACAGGGGGAAGAGACCCAGTACTTC.

This clone was seen a single time. The genes are TRBV2 and TRBJ2-1; the D gene is possibly TRBD2 (6 bases). Germline loops: CDR1 SNHLY, CDR2 FYNNEI. CDR3 size: 14 residues. V was shortened by 8 bases and J by 4 bases, with 15 bases between the two germline ends. CDR3 residues: CASEGRRGYNEQFF. The CDR3 coding sequence is TGTGCCAGCGAGGGGAGGAGAGGATACAATGAGCAGTTCTTC.

The chain combines TRBV7-9 with TRBJ2-2; maybe TRBD1 (6 bases). V was trimmed by 8 bases and J by 3 bases, leaving 10 bases between them. CDR1 SEHNR and CDR2 FQNEAQ come from the germline V gene (reference sequence). This CDR3 has 13 residues. The CDR3 here is CASQTGYTGELFF. The CDR3 nucleotides are TGTGCCAGCCAGACAGGCTACACCGGGGAGCTGTTTTTT. The full variable domain, its missing parts supplied by reference TRBV7-9 and TRBJ2-2, is DTGVSQNPRHKITKRGQNVTFRCDPISEHNRLYWYRQTLGQGPEFLTYFQNEAQLEKSRLLSDRFSAERPKGSFSTLEIQRTEQGDSAMYLCASQTGYTGELFFGEGSRLTVL.

The chain carries TRBV4-1 and TRBJ1-2, with D perhaps matching TRBD1 (5 bases). Germline V gene data show CDR1 as MGHRA and CDR2 as YSYEKL. The V and J ends lost 1 base and 3 bases respectively, with 12 bases between them. The CDR3 runs 15 residues. Written as DNA, the CDR3 is TGCGCCAGCAGCCAAGGGGAGACAGCCCACTATGGCTACACCTTC. Translating it yields CASSQGETAHYGYTF.